The rows below give T cell receptor beta chains drawn from one sample of a study of response to subunit inactivated influenza vaccine. TCRdb recomputed calls from the RT-PCR reads with MiXCR, one row per CDR3 protein. Here the sample spans approximately 520,000 distinct CDR3 sequences, 16% being singletons. The sample here was CD4+ T cells sorted from PBMCs, taken 23 months after vaccination. All receptors derive from a man between 50 and 69 years old who received an inactivated influenza vaccine. The CDR3 runs from the conserved cysteine through the conserved F or W. Each record gives: clone size, D gene, V gene, J gene, CDR3 protein, CDR3 DNA. D genes are given only for firm matches. Size values are once, few and many counts, or a class for expanded clones, and some rows have none.

size: few; D: .; V: TRBV7-9; J: TRBJ2-7; CDR3: CASSPVDLPYEQYF; DNA: TGTGCCAGCAGCCCGGTGGATCTCCCCTACGAGCAGTACTTC
size: .; D: .; V: TRBV3-1; J: TRBJ2-1; CDR3: CASLGYNEQFF; DNA: TGTGCCAGTTTAGGGTACAATGAGCAGTTCTTC
size: .; D: .; V: TRBV29-1; J: TRBJ2-3; CDR3: CSVAGQRTDTQYF; DNA: TGCAGCGTAGCGGGACAGCGCACAGATACGCAGTATTTT
size: many; D: .; V: TRBV5-1; J: TRBJ2-1; CDR3: CASSVWGADEQFF; DNA: TGCGCCAGCAGCGTCTGGGGGGCCGATGAGCAGTTCTTC
size: few; D: TRBD1; V: TRBV6-5; J: TRBJ2-1; CDR3: CASSHSGQGAKEQFF; DNA: TGTGCCAGCAGTCACTCGGGACAGGGGGCAAAGGAGCAGTTCTTC
size: few; D: TRBD1; V: TRBV29-1; J: TRBJ1-1; CDR3: CSVATGLTEAFF; DNA: TGCAGCGTAGCGACAGGGTTAACTGAAGCTTTCTTT
size: .; D: .; V: TRBV3-1; J: TRBJ1-3; CDR3: CASSLTVDSGNTIYF; DNA: TGTGCCAGCAGCCTGACGGTGGACTCTGGAAACACCATATATTTT
size: few; D: TRBD2; V: TRBV29-1; J: TRBJ2-7; CDR3: CSVAAGEYYEQYF; DNA: TGCAGCGTTGCGGCGGGAGAATATTACGAGCAGTACTTC
size: .; D: .; V: TRBV28; J: TRBJ2-3; CDR3: CASMAGGTDTQYF; DNA: TGTGCCAGCATGGCAGGGGGCACAGATACGCAGTATTTT
size: .; D: .; V: TRBV7-2; J: TRBJ2-6; CDR3: CASSLFGANVLTF; DNA: TGTGCCAGCAGCTTGTTCGGGGCCAACGTCCTGACTTTC
size: .; D: .; V: TRBV4-3; J: TRBJ2-3; CDR3: CASSQDTLPSSTQYF; DNA: TGCGCCAGCAGCCAAGATACGCTACCATCAAGTACGCAGTATTTT
size: .; D: .; V: TRBV7-2; J: TRBJ2-7; CDR3: CASSPSSGTPAWEQYF; DNA: TGTGCCAGCAGCCCTTCTTCCGGGACGCCTGCCTGGGAGCAGTACTTC
size: .; D: .; V: TRBV15; J: TRBJ2-1; CDR3: CATDPEGGGYNEQFF; DNA: TGTGCCACCGATCCCGAGGGGGGGGGCTACAATGAGCAGTTCTTC
size: many; D: TRBD1; V: TRBV6-2/TRBV6-3; J: TRBJ2-7; CDR3: CASSYVQGAYEQYF; DNA: TGTGCCAGCAGTTACGTTCAGGGGGCATACGAGCAGTACTTC
size: .; D: .; V: TRBV4-3; J: TRBJ2-6; CDR3: CASSQVYWGRSSGANVLTF; DNA: TGCGCCAGCAGCCAAGTTTACTGGGGACGCAGCTCTGGGGCCAACGTCCTGACTTTC
size: few; D: TRBD1; V: TRBV11-1; J: TRBJ2-1; CDR3: CASSTSTGSSYNEQFF; DNA: TGTGCCAGCAGCACGTCGACAGGGAGCTCCTACAATGAGCAGTTCTTC
size: few; D: .; V: TRBV29-1; J: TRBJ2-3; CDR3: CSVAVRGGQDTQYF; DNA: TGCAGCGTTGCGGTACGAGGTGGGCAAGATACGCAGTATTTT
size: .; D: .; V: TRBV5-5; J: TRBJ1-4; CDR3: CASSGQLNEKLFF; DNA: TGTGCCAGCAGCGGACAGCTTAATGAAAAACTGTTTTTT
size: few; D: .; V: TRBV7-9; J: TRBJ2-1; CDR3: CASSLVWGRNEQFF; DNA: TGTGCCAGCAGCTTAGTTTGGGGCAGGAATGAGCAGTTCTTC
size: .; D: .; V: TRBV10-3; J: TRBJ2-7; CDR3: CAISNRQSDYEQYF; DNA: TGTGCCATCAGCAACCGACAGTCCGACTACGAGCAGTACTTC
size: few; D: TRBD1; V: TRBV20-1; J: TRBJ1-5; CDR3: CSARETGERPQHF; DNA: TGCAGTGCTAGAGAGACAGGGGAGCGGCCCCAGCATTTT
size: few; D: .; V: TRBV4-2; J: TRBJ1-2; CDR3: CASSQAGTNYGYTF; DNA: TGTGCCAGCAGCCAGGCAGGGACTAACTATGGCTACACCTTC
size: few; D: TRBD2; V: TRBV7-9; J: TRBJ2-5; CDR3: CASSLSSGRGETQYF; DNA: TGTGCCAGCAGCTTATCTAGCGGGAGAGGCGAGACCCAGTACTTC
size: .; D: .; V: TRBV29-1; J: TRBJ2-1; CDR3: CSARLGREQFF; DNA: TGCAGCGCCAGATTAGGGCGGGAGCAGTTCTTC
size: .; D: .; V: TRBV6-1; J: TRBJ1-4; CDR3: CASSPTGPHATNEKLFF; DNA: TGTGCCAGCAGCCCCACGGGACCTCATGCCACTAATGAAAAACTGTTTTTT
size: few; D: .; V: TRBV6-2/TRBV6-3; J: TRBJ1-2; CDR3: CASSSPPRGYTF; DNA: TGTGCCAGCAGTAGCCCGCCCCGTGGCTACACCTTC
size: .; D: .; V: TRBV7-6; J: TRBJ1-6; CDR3: CASSLGGTNNSPLHF; DNA: TGTGCCAGCAGCCTCGGTGGGACAAATAATTCACCCCTCCACTTT
size: few; D: .; V: TRBV19; J: TRBJ2-2; CDR3: CASSMGNAHLTNTGELFF; DNA: TGTGCCAGTAGTATGGGAAACGCGCACCTTACAAACACCGGGGAGCTGTTTTTT